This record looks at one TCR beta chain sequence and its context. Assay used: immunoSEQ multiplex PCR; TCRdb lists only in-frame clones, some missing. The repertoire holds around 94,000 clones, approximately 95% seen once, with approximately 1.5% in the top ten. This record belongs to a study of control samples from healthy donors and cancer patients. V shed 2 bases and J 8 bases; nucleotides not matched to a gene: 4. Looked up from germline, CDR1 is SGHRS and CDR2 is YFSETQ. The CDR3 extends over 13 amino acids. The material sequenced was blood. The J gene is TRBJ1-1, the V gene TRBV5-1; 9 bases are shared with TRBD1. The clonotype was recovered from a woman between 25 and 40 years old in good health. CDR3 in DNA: TGCGCCAGCAGCTTATGGGACAGGGTCGAAGCTTTCTTT. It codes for CASSLWDRVEAFF.